This entry lists 25 T cell receptor beta chains sequenced from one sample in a study of T cell clonality in common variable immunodeficiency. Only in-frame clones appear in the TCRdb table, and some are missing; sequencing was by immunoSEQ multiplex PCR. Singletons are absent from the sample, which has over 30,000 clones. Input material: peripheral blood mononuclear cells. These receptors originate from a person between 18 and 69 years old in good health.

Many counts were recorded for this clone. The CDR3 here is CAGEQGYGYTF. The CDR3 DNA, read in part, is TGTGCCGGGGAACAGGGTTATGGC. The chain joins TRBV30 to TRBJ1-2, with D perhaps TRBD1 (6 bases). The CDR3 goes on 3 residues after the read ends, and that part is filled in from the germline J gene. V gave up 8 bases and J gave up 5 bases, with 12 bases separating them. The CDR3 is 11 amino acids. The V gene's germline CDR1 is GTSNPN and CDR2 SVGIG (reference sequence).

This clone was detected many times. The CDR3 extends 3 residues past the end of the read, so its final part is completed from the germline J gene. The J gene is TRBJ2-6, the V gene TRBV20-1; TRBD1 matches 8 bases. Trimming cost V 1 base and J 0 bases; bases outside gene matches: 5. CDR1 is DFQATT and CDR2 is SNEGSKA in the germline V gene (reference sequence). The CDR3 covers 17 residues. The CDR3 DNA, read in part, is TGCAGTGCTAGAGTCGGACAGGGAAACTCTGGGGCCAACGTC. Its protein is CSARVGQGNSGANV. The full CDR3 protein reads CSARVGQGNSGANVLTF.

Ten or more counts support this clone. The read falls 3 residues short of the CDR3 end, and the missing part is taken from the germline J gene. The chain joins TRBV30 to TRBJ1-1, with unresolved D. CDR3 length: 11 residues. Germline CDR1 is GTSNPN and CDR2 is SVGIG (reference sequence). The V end lost 3 bases, the J end lost 1 base, and 3 bases lay between the germline ends. The CDR3 loop is CAWRQNTEAFF. CDR3 DNA (partial): TGTGCCTGGAGACAGAACACTGAA.

This clone was counted many times. The read terminates 3 residues ahead of where the CDR3 ends, so the germline J gene completes it. V and J are TRBV6-1 and TRBJ2-7; TRBD2 aligns across 11 bases. This CDR3 has 15 residues. Germline V CDR1 and CDR2: MNHNS, SASEGT. V gave up 3 bases and J gave up 3 bases; unmatched junction bases: 4. CDR3 bases read: TGTGCCAGCAGTGAGGGACTAGCGGACCTCTACGAG. This sequence encodes CASSEGLADLYE. The full CDR3 protein is CASSEGLADLYEQYF.

This clone was observed at least ten times. The read terminates 3 residues before the CDR3 end, so the remaining end is supplied by the germline J gene. The rearrangement joins TRBV6-2 or TRBV6-3 to TRBJ2-7; D unresolved. Trimming shortened V by 4 bases and J by 1 base, and 11 bases separated the two germline ends. Per germline, CDR1 MNHEY and CDR2 SVGEGT. CDR3 size: 14 residues. The CDR3 protein is CASSLIPNSYEQYF. The DNA read from the CDR3 is TGTGCCAGCAGTTTAATCCCTAATTCCTACGAG.

At least ten counts were recorded for this clone. The read is 3 residues too short to cover the CDR3 end, so that end is filled in from the germline J gene. This rearrangement joins TRBV5-1 to TRBJ2-1, with 11 bases identical to TRBD2. Germline-derived CDR1 and CDR2 are SGHRS and YFSETQ. The CDR3 runs to 17 residues. V dropped 0 bases and J dropped 9; count of bases not matched to a gene: 11. The CDR3 DNA, read in part, is TGCGCCAGCAGCTTGGGGGATCTAGCGGGGGGAGTTAGTGAG. This encodes CASSLGDLAGGVSE. In full, the CDR3 is CASSLGDLAGGVSEQFF.

This clone was detected many times. Read sequence stops 3 residues before the CDR3 end, and the germline J gene provides the missing end. J is TRBJ2-7 and V is TRBV2; D not resolved. The ends were cut back, 1 base at V and 3 bases at J, with 10 bases in the middle. Looked up from germline, CDR1 is SNHLY and CDR2 is FYNNEI. This CDR3 has 14 amino acids. The CDR3 is CASSEDISGYEQYF. The DNA read from the CDR3 is TGTGCCAGCAGTGAAGACATTTCGGGCTACGAG.

A remark on this clone: The read terminates 3 residues before the CDR3 end, so the remaining end is supplied by the germline J gene. The rearrangement joins TRBV30 to TRBJ1-5; 9 bases map to TRBD1. Trimming cost V 0 bases and J 3 bases; bases outside gene matches: 3. The CDR3 has 15 amino acids. Germline V gene lookup returns CDR1 GTSNPN and CDR2 SVGIG (reference sequence). The DNA read from the CDR3 is TGTGCCTGGAGTGTAGACAGGGGGACCAATCAGCCC. It specifies CAWSVDRGTNQP. The complete CDR3 reads CAWSVDRGTNQPQHF.

This clone was picked up many times. A junction end diverges from the germline sequence, so it may reflect a read error. The missing CDR3 end, 3 residues past where the read stops, is filled in from the germline J gene. The rearrangement uses TRBV7-7 and TRBJ2-5, with TRBD2 matching over 14 bases. This CDR3 is built from 18 residues. CDR1 and CDR2 (germline): SSHAT, FNYEAQ (reference sequence). Incomplete CDR3 DNA: TGTGCTAGCAGCCCAGGGACTAGCGGGGGAATGTCGTGGCAGACC. Translation gives CASSPGTSGGMSWQT. The whole CDR3 sequence is CASSPGTSGGMSWQTQYF.

This clone was seen at least ten times. The DNA ends 3 residues before the CDR3 does, and the rest of the CDR3 is filled in from the germline J gene. This sequence joins TRBV29-1 and TRBJ2-2; possible D gene TRBD1, 5 bases. The CDR3 is 14 residues long. V dropped 4 bases and J dropped 6 bases, with 15 bases sitting between them. Per the germline V gene, CDR1 is SQVTM and CDR2 is ANQGSEA. The chain's CDR3 is CSVGQGRPPGELFF. The sequenced part of the CDR3 DNA is TGCAGCGTTGGGCAGGGAAGGCCCCCCGGGGAG.

Concerning this clone itself: The read comes to an end 3 residues before the CDR3 does, leaving the germline J gene to fill in the end. The chain links TRBV19 to TRBJ2-3; a weak D match, TRBD1 (6 bases). The CDR3 runs 14 residues. CDR1 and CDR2 (germline): LNHDA, SQIVND (reference sequence). CDR3: CASTHRASQETQYF. The covered CDR3 bases are TGTGCCAGTACGCACAGGGCTTCACAAGAGACG.

This clone was recorded many times. The read comes to an end 3 residues before the CDR3 does, leaving the germline J gene to fill in the end. V usage is TRBV11-2 and J usage is TRBJ2-1; 11 nucleotides line up with TRBD2. This CDR3 has 14 amino acids. V shed 3 bases, J shed 8 bases, and the junction held 3 bases outside the gene matches. The germline gives CDR1 SGHAT, CDR2 FQNNGV. CDR3 residues: CASSFLAGGHEQFF. The sequenced part of the CDR3 DNA is TGTGCCAGCAGCTTTTTAGCGGGAGGGCATGAG. The whole variable domain, filled in from reference TRBV11-2 and TRBJ2-1, reads EAGVAQSPRYKIIEKRQSVAFWCNPISGHATLYWYQQILGQGPKLLIQFQNNGVVDDSQLPKDRFSAERLKGVDSTLKIQPAKLEDSAVYLCASSFLAGGHEQFFGPGTRLTVL.

This clone was found many times. The read gets to within 3 residues of the CDR3 end, and the germline J gene fills in the rest. The chain carries TRBV20-1 and TRBJ2-3; possible D gene TRBD1, 6 bases. CDR3 size: 17 residues. The V gene lost 0 bases and the J gene lost 1 base, with 17 bases spanning the gap. CDR1 is DFQATT and CDR2 is SNEGSKA in the germline V gene (reference sequence). Here the CDR3 reads CSARDQVGGRGTDTQYF. The CDR3 bases that were read are TGCAGTGCTAGAGATCAAGTAGGGGGAAGAGGCACAGATACG.

This clone was seen at least ten times. The read ends 3 residues before the CDR3 terminus; that terminus is restored from the germline J gene. V gene TRBV5-1 combines with J gene TRBJ2-2; 8 bases are a match to TRBD2. With 1 base clipped from V and 7 bases from J, the junction kept 6 bases outside the gene matches. Germline V gene data show CDR1 as SGHRS and CDR2 as YFSETQ. CDR3 length: 15 amino acids. The CDR3 loop is CASSLLTSADGELFF. CDR3 bases read: TGCGCCAGCAGCTTGCTGACTAGCGCGGACGGGGAG.

Many counts were recorded for this clone. The sequenced fragment ends 3 residues before the CDR3 boundary, so the rest is inferred from the germline J gene. The gene calls are TRBV7-6 and TRBJ2-7, with TRBD2 matching 12 bases. Germline CDR1 and CDR2: SGHVS and FNYEAQ. Unmatched junction bases numbered 5, after V lost 5 bases and J lost 0 bases. This CDR3 is 16 amino acids long. Here the CDR3 reads CASSPGLAGYSYEQYF. CDR3 DNA, as far as it was read: TGTGCCAGCAGCCCGGGACTAGCGGGCTACTCCTACGAG.

This clone was detected ten times or more. Read data end 3 residues before the CDR3 end; the end is taken from the germline J gene. The rearrangement uses TRBV20-1 and TRBJ2-3; 9 bases match TRBD2. The CDR3 totals 15 residues. Looked up from germline, CDR1 is DFQATT and CDR2 is SNEGSKA (reference sequence). Trimming at V came to 6 bases and at J to 8 bases, leaving 15 bases not matched to a gene. This CDR3 is CSAHLAGLAPVTQYF. CDR3 DNA, as far as it was read: TGCAGTGCCCATTTAGCGGGACTAGCACCAGTTACG.

The sample holds many counts of this clone. The read terminates 3 residues ahead of where the CDR3 ends, so the germline J gene completes it. This chain connects TRBV7-2 to TRBJ2-5, with TRBD1 identical over 9 bases. This CDR3 has 14 amino acids. J lost 5 bases, V lost 4 bases, and 5 bases had no gene match. Looked up from germline, CDR1 is SGHTA and CDR2 is FQGNSA. Incomplete CDR3 DNA: TGTGCCAGCAGCTCTGGACAGGGGCTGGAGACC. Protein product: CASSSGQGLET. The whole CDR3 protein is CASSSGQGLETQYF.

This clone was detected many times. With the read ending 3 residues before the CDR3 end, the germline J gene is used to fill in that end. This chain connects TRBV20-1 to TRBJ1-1; D unclear. Trimming took 7 bases from V and 1 from J, leaving 16 bases between them. The CDR3 is 14 residues long. The germline V gene encodes CDR1 DFQATT and CDR2 SNEGSKA (reference sequence). CDR3 sequence reads: CSVLGSRGNTEAFF. The sequenced part of the CDR3 DNA is TGCAGTGTCCTGGGAAGTCGGGGGAACACTGAA.

This clone was seen repeatedly, ten times or more. CDR3 residues: CASSDGTSGGNEQFF. The CDR3 DNA, read in part, is TGTGCCAGCAGTGACGGGACTAGCGGGGGCAATGAG. The V call is TRBV6-4, the J call TRBJ2-1; the match to TRBD2 covers 14 bases. The read comes to an end 3 residues before the CDR3 does, leaving the germline J gene to fill in the end. V lost 2 bases, J lost 6 bases, and 0 bases stayed unmatched. Germline V CDR1 and CDR2: MRHNA, SNTAGT. The CDR3 spans 15 residues.

This clone has a count of ten or more. At one end, the junction sequence differs from germline, possibly due to a read error. Read data end 3 residues before the CDR3 end; the end is taken from the germline J gene. The chain employs TRBV6-1 and TRBJ1-1; 7 nucleotides line up with TRBD1. The CDR3 has 13 amino acids. Germline-derived CDR1 and CDR2 are MNHNS and SASEGT. The CDR3 is CASSEGQVDEAFF. CDR3 bases read: TGTGCCAGCAGCGAAGGACAGGTCGATGAA.

This clone appeared many times. With the read ending 3 residues before the CDR3 end, the germline J gene is used to fill in that end. J is TRBJ1-4 and V is TRBV19; 7 bases agree with TRBD1. Germline CDR1 is LNHDA and CDR2 is SQIVND (reference sequence). Trimming took 5 bases from V and 8 from J; bases not matched to a gene: 8. The CDR3 sequence is 14 residues long. CDR3 protein: CASSSSGGSEKLFF. The DNA read from the CDR3 is TGTGCCAGTAGTTCATCAGGGGGATCAGAAAAA.

Of note for this clone: Read coverage stops 3 residues before the CDR3 terminus; the germline J gene supplies the remainder. V usage is TRBV13 and J usage is TRBJ1-4, with 8 positions matching TRBD1. The CDR3 is 14 residues long. CDR1 is PRHDT and CDR2 is FYEKMQ in the germline V gene (reference sequence). The CDR3 bases that were read are TGTGCCAGCAGCTACCGGACAGGGAATTCACCA. It translates to CASSYRTGNSP. The CDR3 in full is CASSYRTGNSPLFF.

There are many counts of this clone. Read sequence stops 3 residues before the CDR3 end, and the germline J gene provides the missing end. The chain has TRBV7-9 and TRBJ1-5, with a possible D match to TRBD1 (5 bases). The CDR3 consists of 13 residues. The germline gives CDR1 SEHNR, CDR2 FQNEAQ (reference sequence). Trimming took 5 bases from V and 4 from J, leaving 9 bases between them. The sequenced part of the CDR3 DNA is TGTGCCAGCAGCCCCGGGGGGAATCAGCCC. It yields the protein CASSPGGNQP. In full, the CDR3 is CASSPGGNQPQHF.

This clone was recorded many times. From the germline J gene comes the end of the CDR3, since the read stops 3 residues before it. The chain carries TRBV10-1 and TRBJ2-2; no firm D call. The V end was cut by 5 bases, the J end by 2 bases, with 3 bases between. CDR1 and CDR2 from the germline V gene are WNHNN and SYGVQD (reference sequence). This CDR3 has 12 amino acids. The CDR3 DNA, read in part, is TGCGCCAGCAGTTTAAACACCGGGGAG. The encoded protein is CASSLNTGE. In full, the CDR3 reads CASSLNTGELFF.

This clone has more than one count but fewer than ten. With the read ending 3 residues before the CDR3 end, the germline J gene is used to fill in that end. The chain is built from TRBV18 and TRBJ2-7; D not resolved. The length of the CDR3 is 14 residues. Per the germline V gene, CDR1 is KGHSH and CDR2 is LQKENI. V was pared by 0 bases and J by 4 bases, with 10 bases between. CDR3 DNA, as far as it was read: TGTGCCAGCTCACCACCGGCAGGTCTTTACGAG. It specifies CASSPPAGLYE. The entire CDR3 is CASSPPAGLYEQYF.